This TCR beta chain was obtained from a study of beta chain features in type 1 diabetes. Broader study findings: Resolution of whether HLA type affects TCRB rearrangement was not achieved here. TCRB CDR3 length was moderately but significantly reduced in all four CD4+ subsets of Type 1 diabetes patients. In type 1 diabetes patients, VDJ junctions had fewer insertions; deletions at these junctions were more frequent.

One heparinised blood draw, averaging around 0.12 L, came from each donor. CD4+ cells of the naive, central memory, regulatory and stem cell-like memory types were sorted via CD45RO/CCR7/CD25/CD127/CD95/CD27. Regarding this clone: The antigen remains unidentified.

V shed 5 bases and J shed 0 bases, with 8 bases lying between them. The CDR3 has 14 amino acids. Germline V CDR1 and CDR2: SNHLY, FYNNEI. Every isolated RNA sample was fully reverse transcribed, so sequencing captured expressed TCRB transcripts. The table came from immunoSEQ multiplex PCR; TCRdb's copy has only in-frame clones and leaves some out. The repertoire holds approximately 270,000 clones, with approximately 14% as singletons. This sequence joins TRBV2 and TRBJ1-5; D is undetermined. The sequence was obtained from a man under 40 with type 1 diabetes. Sequenced material: naive CD4+ T cells from blood. The CDR3 region has the DNA TGTGCCAGCAGTTTTGACATTAGCAATCAGCCCCAGCATTTT. It encodes CASSFDISNQPQHF.